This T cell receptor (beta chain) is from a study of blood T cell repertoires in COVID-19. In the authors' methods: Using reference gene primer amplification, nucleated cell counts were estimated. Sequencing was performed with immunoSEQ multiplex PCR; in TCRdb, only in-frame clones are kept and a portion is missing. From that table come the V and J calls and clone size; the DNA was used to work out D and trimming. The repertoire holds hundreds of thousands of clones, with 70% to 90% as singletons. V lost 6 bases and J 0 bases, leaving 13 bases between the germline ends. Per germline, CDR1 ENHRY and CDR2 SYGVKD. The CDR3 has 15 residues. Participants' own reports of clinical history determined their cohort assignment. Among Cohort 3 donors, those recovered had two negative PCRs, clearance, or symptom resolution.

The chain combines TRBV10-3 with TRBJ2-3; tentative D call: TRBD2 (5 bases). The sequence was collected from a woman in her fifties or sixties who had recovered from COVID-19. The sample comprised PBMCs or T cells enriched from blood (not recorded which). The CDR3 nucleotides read TGTGCCATCAGCGAGGGAGCTTCCAGCACAGATACGCAGTATTTT. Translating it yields CAISEGASSTDTQYF.